Listed below are T cell receptor beta chains from one sample, sequenced in a study of cytomegalovirus exposure and HLA in healthy donors. Repertoires were generated with immunoSEQ multiplex PCR, while TCRdb's copy carries only in-frame clones and drops some. Among about 98,000 clones listed, over 65% were seen once. The specimen was PBMCs. Source of these receptors: a man aged 55 to 70 in good health and CMV-seropositive. Each CDR3 is given with its conserved first and last residue. D genes are given only for firm matches. Clone size is stated in some rows and not others, as once, few, many or a class when expanded.

abundance	len	d_gene	v_gene	j_gene	CDR3nt	CDR3aa
few	13	-	TRBV27	TRBJ2-5	TGTGCCAGCAGTCTCGGTTTCAGGTCGGGGCAGTACTTC	CASSLGFRSGQYF
-	13	-	TRBV10-2	TRBJ2-5	TGCGCCAGTGAGCAGGGCTCCCAAGAGACCCAGTACTTC	CASEQGSQETQYF
once	13	-	TRBV2	TRBJ2-7	TGTGCCAGCAGAGGTGGAGCGGTCTACGAGCAGTACTTC	CASRGGAVYEQYF
-	18	TRBD1	TRBV5-1	TRBJ1-4	TGCGCCAGCAGCTTGGCGCGGACAGGGGGCAGGATGAATGAAAAACTGTTTTTT	CASSLARTGGRMNEKLFF
-	14	TRBD2	TRBV10-3	TRBJ2-3	TGTGCCATCAGAGGACTAGCGGGCACAGATACGCAGTATTTT	CAIRGLAGTDTQYF
-	14	TRBD1	TRBV19	TRBJ1-5	TGTGCCAGTGGGGGACAGGGAGCTTCCGGGCCCCAGCATTTT	CASGGQGASGPQHF
-	16	TRBD1	TRBV12-5	TRBJ2-2	TGTGCTAGTGTCCCCCCGACAGGGAAGAACACCGGGGAGCTGTTTTTT	CASVPPTGKNTGELFF
-	13	-	TRBV2	TRBJ1-6	TGTGTCAGCGGATCGGACAGAAATTCACCCCTCCACTTT	CVSGSDRNSPLHF
once	14	-	TRBV4-3	TRBJ1-4	TGCGCCAGCAGCCAAGACAGGGCGGGGAGTGGACTGTTTTTT	CASSQDRAGSGLFF
-	17	TRBD2	TRBV28	TRBJ2-1	TGTGCCAGCAGTTTCCCCGGGGTAGCGGGATCCTACAATGAGCAGTTCTTC	CASSFPGVAGSYNEQFF
-	15	TRBD1	TRBV6-5	TRBJ1-2	TGTGCCAGCAGTTACGACAGGGGCGGGGTCTATGGCTACACCTTC	CASSYDRGGVYGYTF
-	18	TRBD1	TRBV27	TRBJ2-6	TGTGCCAGCAGTGCTGGGAACAGGGGGCTGGCTGGGGCCAACGTCCTGACTTTC	CASSAGNRGLAGANVLTF
-	12	-	TRBV7-8	TRBJ1-4	TGTGCCAGCAGCCCCCAAAATGAAAAACTGTTTTTT	CASSPQNEKLFF
-	13	-	TRBV9	TRBJ2-7	TGTGCCAGCAGCACCCCGACCGGAGCCGAGCAGTACTTC	CASSTPTGAEQYF
-	17	TRBD1	TRBV7-2	TRBJ1-4	TGTGCCAGCAGCTTGCCACCCAGACAGGGGGCTCGGGAAAAACTGTTTTTT	CASSLPPRQGAREKLFF
-	16	TRBD1	TRBV2	TRBJ2-2	TGTGCCAGCAGTGGGGGACAGGGATCTGGCACCGGGGAGCTGTTTTTT	CASSGGQGSGTGELFF
-	15	-	TRBV15	TRBJ2-7	TGTGCCACCAGCAGAGACGATAAGAGCTCCTACGAGCAGTACTTC	CATSRDDKSSYEQYF
-	17	TRBD2	TRBV19	TRBJ2-2	TGTGCCAGTAGAACAATAGCGGGGGGCCAAAACACCGGGGAGCTGTTTTTT	CASRTIAGGQNTGELFF
-	15	TRBD1	TRBV2	TRBJ1-5	TGTGCCAGCAGTGGCGCGGACAGGGGGCTTCAGCCCCAGCATTTT	CASSGADRGLQPQHF
few	15	TRBD1	TRBV19	TRBJ1-2	TGTGCCAGTAGTATGGGACAGGGTGGGAACTATGGCTACACCTTC	CASSMGQGGNYGYTF
-	14	-	TRBV6-1	TRBJ2-2	TGTGCCAGCACCGAAAACAGGGTGACCGGGGAGCTGTTTTTT	CASTENRVTGELFF
-	21	-	TRBV7-3	TRBJ2-6	TGTGCCAGCAGCTTAACGGGACTTCGGCCTGGGCAAATCACTGGGGCCAACGTCCTGACTTTC	CASSLTGLRPGQITGANVLTF
-	14	-	TRBV18	TRBJ1-5	TGTGCCAGCTCACAAAAACAGGGCAACCAGCCCCAGCATTTT	CASSQKQGNQPQHF
-	17	-	TRBV4-1	TRBJ2-7	TGCGCCAGCAGCCAAGATGGGGGCACGGCCTTGTTGCACGAGCAGTACTTC	CASSQDGGTALLHEQYF
-	14	-	TRBV6-6	TRBJ1-5	TGTGCCAGCATTTCCCGGGTGGGCAATCAGCCCCAGCATTTT	CASISRVGNQPQHF
-	15	-	TRBV7-9	TRBJ1-1	TGTGCCAGCAGCCCGGGTTCTAGTAGAAATACTGAAGCTTTCTTT	CASSPGSSRNTEAFF
-	15	TRBD2	TRBV7-8	TRBJ2-7	TGTGCCAGCAGCCCGACTAGCGGGGGGCTCTACGAGCAGTACTTC	CASSPTSGGLYEQYF
-	15	TRBD1	TRBV7-9	TRBJ2-7	TGTGCCAGCAGCCCTAGTGGGACAGGTTGGTACGAGCAGTACTTC	CASSPSGTGWYEQYF
-	15	TRBD1	TRBV2	TRBJ1-2	TGTGCCAGCAATTTCGACCCCGGGACAGGGAGTGGCTACACCTTC	CASNFDPGTGSGYTF
-	14	-	TRBV9	TRBJ2-1	TGTGCCAGCAGCCCCCGGACAAGAGAGAATGAGCAGTTCTTC	CASSPRTRENEQFF
-	14	TRBD2	TRBV6-1	TRBJ2-5	TGTGCCAGCAGTCTCAGCGGGGGGGCCGTTGAGCAGTACTTC	CASSLSGGAVEQYF
few	13	-	TRBV14	TRBJ1-1	TGTGCCAGCAGCCAAGTTAGGCAGGCCGAAGCTTTCTTT	CASSQVRQAEAFF
-	14	TRBD1	TRBV7-2	TRBJ2-2	TGTGCCAGCGTAATGGGACAGGGAACCGGGGAGCTGTTTTTT	CASVMGQGTGELFF
-	14	-	TRBV25-1	TRBJ1-4	TGTGCCAGCAGTGAATTCAGACAGGTTGAAAAACTGTTTTTT	CASSEFRQVEKLFF
-	15	TRBD1	TRBV9	TRBJ2-7	TGTGCCAGCAGCGTATTAGACGGGACAGCTTACGAGCAGTACTTC	CASSVLDGTAYEQYF
-	14	-	TRBV28	TRBJ2-7	TGTGCCAGCAGTTTATCAGGGGATAGGTACGAGCAGTACTTC	CASSLSGDRYEQYF
-	14	TRBD1	TRBV27	TRBJ1-6	TGTGCCAGCAGGGCAGACAGGGAGAGCTCACCCCTCCACTTT	CASRADRESSPLHF
-	13	-	TRBV6-5	TRBJ2-7	TGTGCCAGCACCCAGGGGTTTTCCTACGAGCAGTACTTC	CASTQGFSYEQYF
once	14	TRBD1	TRBV15	TRBJ2-7	TGTGCCACCAGCAGAGAACGGACAGGCTACGAGCAGTACTTC	CATSRERTGYEQYF
-	14	TRBD2	TRBV18	TRBJ2-7	TGTGCCAGCTCACCAGGCGGGGGGGCCTACGAGCAGTACTTC	CASSPGGGAYEQYF
-	15	-	TRBV6-5	TRBJ1-1	TGTGCCAGCAGTTTCGGACAGAATTGGGGCACTGAAGCTTTCTTT	CASSFGQNWGTEAFF
-	18	-	TRBV29-1	TRBJ2-1	TGCAGCGTTGGCAGGAAGGACGGGGGGCGAGATTTTTACAATGAGCAGTTCTTC	CSVGRKDGGRDFYNEQFF
-	15	-	TRBV10-3	TRBJ2-1	TGTGCCAGTTCCGAACAGCCGGGGTCCGAACAAGAGCAGTTCTTC	CASSEQPGSEQEQFF